The following is a TCR beta chain sequence with its context. Its antigen is still unknown. These data come from a study of cytomegalovirus exposure and HLA in healthy donors. Germline-derived CDR1 and CDR2 are MDHEN and SYDVKM. Trimming shortened V by 7 bases and J by 5 bases, and 14 bases separated the two germline ends. This CDR3 spans 14 amino acids. Study results and caveats: There were fewer than 200 TCR beta chains listed as cytomegalovirus-associated.

TCRdb's table, derived via immunoSEQ multiplex PCR, lists solely in-frame clones and lacks some. The sample carries about 360,000 clones, more than 80% recorded once. What was sequenced was PBMCs. The J gene is TRBJ2-2, the V gene TRBV28, with D tentatively TRBD2 (5 bases). The sequence was obtained from a young woman in good health and CMV-seronegative. CDR3 in amino acids: CASIEGVGTGELFF. The CDR3 DNA is TGTGCCAGCATAGAGGGAGTGGGGACCGGGGAGCTGTTTTTT. Full variable domain (missing parts from reference TRBV28 and TRBJ2-2): DVKVTQSSRYLVKRTGEKVFLECVQDMDHENMFWYRQDPGLGLRLIYFSYDVKMKEKGDIPEGYSVSREKKERFSLILESASTNQTSMYLCASIEGVGTGELFFGEGSRLTVL.